These 25 T cell receptor beta chains were sequenced from one sample in a study of T cells expressing NK-cell markers. TCRdb reanalyzed the 5' RACE reads, giving one entry per CDR3 protein sequence and no DNA. This table holds 150,000 to 200,000 distinct CDR3 sequences. Sequenced: blood T cells: a sorted CD56 or NKG2C T cell subset, CD4+ or CD8+ T cells, or bulk PBMC T cells (not recorded which). These receptors originate from a man aged 18-75 years in good health.

V gene TRBV27 combines with J gene TRBJ1-2; TCRdb lists TRBD1, though no DNA is available to test this call. Germline CDR1 and CDR2: MNHEY and SMNVEV (reference sequence). The length of the CDR3 is 12 residues. CDR3 in amino acids: CASRVGEWGYTF.

This rearrangement joins TRBV15 to TRBJ1-6; TCRdb lists TRBD1, though no DNA is available to test this call. Germline V gives CDR1 LNHNV, CDR2 YYDKDF (reference sequence). CDR3 length: 16 residues. The CDR3 protein is CATSRDHRAYNSPLHF.

The genes are TRBV29-1 and TRBJ2-1; TCRdb calls TRBD1, which cannot be checked without DNA. Germline loops: CDR1 SQVTM, CDR2 ANQGSEA. This CDR3 has 16 amino acids. CDR3 region: CSVEDLDRGFLNEQFF.

J is TRBJ2-1 and V is TRBV24-1; without DNA, the TCRdb call of TRBD1 cannot be checked. The length of the CDR3 is 15 residues. Germline CDR1 and CDR2: KGHDR and SFDVKD. CDR3: CATSDKGPPGNEQFF.

The chain carries TRBV29-1 and TRBJ2-7; without DNA, the TCRdb call of TRBD2 cannot be checked. Germline-derived CDR1 and CDR2 are SQVTM and ANQGSEA. The CDR3 runs to 13 residues. CDR3 amino acids: CSVAAGFTYEQYF.

The gene calls are TRBV27 and TRBJ2-7. Germline loops: CDR1 MNHEY, CDR2 SMNVEV (reference sequence). The CDR3 is 12 residues long. This CDR3 reads CASSESPYEQYF.

The V gene is TRBV11-1, the J gene TRBJ2-3; TCRdb selects TRBD2, and the lack of DNA leaves this call unchecked. This CDR3 is 17 amino acids long. Germline CDR1 and CDR2: SGHAT and FQDESV (reference sequence). The CDR3 protein is CASSLARGSGPTDTQYF. Filled out from reference TRBV11-1 and TRBJ2-3, the complete variable domain reads EAEVAQSPRYKITEKSQAVAFWCDPISGHATLYWYRQILGQGPELLVQFQDESVVDDSQLPKDRFSAERLKGVDSTLKIQPAELGDSAMYLCASSLARGSGPTDTQYFGPGTRLTVL.

V is TRBV4-2 and J is TRBJ1-1; the D call from TCRdb, TRBD1, cannot be confirmed without DNA. Germline CDR1 is LGHNA and CDR2 is YNFKEQ. The CDR3 loop spans 14 amino acids. The CDR3 here is CASSQKRQGPEAFF.

The rearrangement joins TRBV7-9 to TRBJ2-1. CDR1 is SEHNR and CDR2 is FQNEAQ in the germline V gene (reference sequence). The CDR3 is made up of 12 amino acids. CDR3 protein: CASSYTLNEQFF.

The rearrangement links TRBV29-1 to TRBJ2-5; TCRdb indicates TRBD1, and absent DNA this call remains unverified. The CDR3 consists of 14 residues. Per germline, CDR1 SQVTM and CDR2 ANQGSEA. The CDR3 protein is CSVPHPGDGETQYF.

The rearrangement uses TRBV25-1 and TRBJ1-5; the D call from TCRdb, TRBD1, cannot be confirmed without DNA. Germline CDR1 reads MGHDK; CDR2 reads SYGVNS. This CDR3 is built from 17 residues. CDR3 sequence reads: CASSDGGAGAGNQPQHF.

The rearrangement links TRBV2 to TRBJ2-6; the D gene TCRdb calls, TRBD1, cannot be checked with no DNA. Germline V lookup: CDR1 SNHLY, CDR2 FYNNEI. The CDR3 has 15 residues. The CDR3 loop reads CASSEKGAGANVLTF.

The chain's CDR3 is CATRSGVAGELFF. The V call is TRBV15, the J call TRBJ2-2; TCRdb outputs TRBD1, but without DNA this stays unchecked. The CDR3 runs to 13 residues. The germline CDR1 and CDR2 sequences are LNHNV and YYDKDF (reference sequence).

V and J are TRBV6-6 and TRBJ2-5; the TCRdb D gene call, TRBD1, has no DNA to confirm it. There are 13 residues in the CDR3. Germline V gene lookup returns CDR1 MNHNY and CDR2 SVGAGI (reference sequence). The CDR3 loop is CATNRDVQETQYF.

Here the CDR3 reads CATSRTRTAGAETDTQYF. This chain connects TRBV15 to TRBJ2-3; there is no DNA to check the TCRdb D call of TRBD2. The CDR3 is made up of 18 amino acids. The V gene's germline CDR1 is LNHNV and CDR2 YYDKDF (reference sequence).

This chain links TRBV7-9 with TRBJ1-5; absent DNA, TCRdb's TRBD1 call cannot be checked. CDR3 size: 14 residues. CDR1 is SEHNR and CDR2 is FQNEAQ in the germline V gene (reference sequence). Here the CDR3 reads CASSSDRVIGPQHF.

The gene calls are TRBV2 and TRBJ1-2. CDR1 and CDR2 (germline): SNHLY, FYNNEI. The CDR3 is 14 amino acids. CDR3 amino acids: CASSAGEANYGYTF.

V and J are TRBV7-6 and TRBJ2-5; TCRdb lists TRBD2, though no DNA is available to test this call. CDR3 length: 19 residues. Germline V gene sequence: CDR1 SGHVS, CDR2 FNYEAQ. The CDR3 spells CASSSRTSGGTRLGETQYF.

V is TRBV3-1 and J is TRBJ1-6. CDR1 LGHDT and CDR2 YNNKEL come from the germline V gene (reference sequence). CDR3 size: 14 residues. The CDR3 here is CASSQDGFNSPLHF.

CDR3: CASSVGGDRAYEQYF. This chain links TRBV9 with TRBJ2-7; TCRdb's D gene call, TRBD1, goes unchecked for lack of DNA. This CDR3 contains 15 residues. CDR1 is SGDLS and CDR2 is YYNGEE in the germline V gene.

This chain links TRBV19 with TRBJ1-5; TCRdb indicates TRBD1, and absent DNA this call remains unverified. Looked up from germline, CDR1 is LNHDA and CDR2 is SQIVND (reference sequence). The CDR3 covers 16 residues. This CDR3 is CASSIWQTDLNQPQHF.

The chain joins TRBV20-1 to TRBJ1-2; as DNA is missing, the TRBD1 call by TCRdb cannot be tested. Germline assignment: CDR1 DFQATT and CDR2 SNEGSKA (reference sequence). CDR3 length: 15 residues. This CDR3 is CSARDSLGVDYGYTF.

The J gene is TRBJ2-2, the V gene TRBV13. Germline assignment: CDR1 PRHDT and CDR2 FYEKMQ (reference sequence). The CDR3 runs 17 residues. The CDR3 region is CASSQVLSGANTGELFF.

CDR3 protein: CASRTGAGNQPQHF. V gene TRBV2 combines with J gene TRBJ1-5; the D call from TCRdb, TRBD1, cannot be confirmed without DNA. The CDR3 loop spans 14 amino acids. Per germline, CDR1 SNHLY and CDR2 FYNNEI. Looking up the rest from reference TRBV2 and TRBJ1-5 gives the full variable domain: EPEVTQTPSHQVTQMGQEVILRCVPISNHLYFYWYRQILGQKVEFLVSFYNNEISEKSEIFDDQFSVERPDGSNFTLKIRSTKLEDSAMYFCASRTGAGNQPQHFGDGTRLSIL.

The chain carries TRBV12-5 and TRBJ2-5; TCRdb indicates TRBD1, and absent DNA this call remains unverified. This CDR3 spans 16 amino acids. Per germline, CDR1 LGHNT and CDR2 FRNRAP. CDR3 protein: CASGLVLQGYVETQYF.